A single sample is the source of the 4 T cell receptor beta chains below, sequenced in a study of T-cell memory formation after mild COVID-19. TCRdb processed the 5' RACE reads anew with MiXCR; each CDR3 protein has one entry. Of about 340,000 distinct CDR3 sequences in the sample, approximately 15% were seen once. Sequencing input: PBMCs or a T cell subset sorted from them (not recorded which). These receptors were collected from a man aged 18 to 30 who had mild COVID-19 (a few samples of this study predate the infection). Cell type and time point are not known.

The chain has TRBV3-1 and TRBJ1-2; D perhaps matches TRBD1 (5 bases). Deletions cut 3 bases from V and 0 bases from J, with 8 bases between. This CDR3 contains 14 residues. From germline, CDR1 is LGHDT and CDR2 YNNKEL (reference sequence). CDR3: CASSQTATNYGYTF. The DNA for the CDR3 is TGTGCCAGCAGCCAGACAGCTACTAACTATGGCTACACCTTC.

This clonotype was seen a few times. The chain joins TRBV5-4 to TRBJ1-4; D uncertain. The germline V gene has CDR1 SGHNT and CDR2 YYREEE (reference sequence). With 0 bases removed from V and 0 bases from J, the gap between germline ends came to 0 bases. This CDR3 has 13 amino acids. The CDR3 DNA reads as TGTGCCAGCAGCTTGGCAACTAATGAAAAACTGTTTTTT. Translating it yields CASSLATNEKLFF.

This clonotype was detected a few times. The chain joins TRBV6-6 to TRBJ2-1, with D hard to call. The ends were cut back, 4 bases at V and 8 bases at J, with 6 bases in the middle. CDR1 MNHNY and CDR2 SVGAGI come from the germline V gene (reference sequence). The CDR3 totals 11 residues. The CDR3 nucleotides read TGTGCCAGCAGTTGGAGCGATGAGCAGTTCTTC. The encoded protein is CASSWSDEQFF.

CDR3 sequence reads: CASSYGPDYEQYF. The CDR3 DNA follows: TGTGCCAGCAGTTATGGTCCCGATTACGAGCAGTACTTC. The V gene is TRBV6-6, the J gene TRBJ2-7; D is unclear. Germline V CDR1 and CDR2: MNHNY, SVGAGI (reference sequence). The length of the CDR3 is 13 residues. Between the trimmed V and J ends, which lost 3 bases and 4 bases, there was a span of 10 bases.